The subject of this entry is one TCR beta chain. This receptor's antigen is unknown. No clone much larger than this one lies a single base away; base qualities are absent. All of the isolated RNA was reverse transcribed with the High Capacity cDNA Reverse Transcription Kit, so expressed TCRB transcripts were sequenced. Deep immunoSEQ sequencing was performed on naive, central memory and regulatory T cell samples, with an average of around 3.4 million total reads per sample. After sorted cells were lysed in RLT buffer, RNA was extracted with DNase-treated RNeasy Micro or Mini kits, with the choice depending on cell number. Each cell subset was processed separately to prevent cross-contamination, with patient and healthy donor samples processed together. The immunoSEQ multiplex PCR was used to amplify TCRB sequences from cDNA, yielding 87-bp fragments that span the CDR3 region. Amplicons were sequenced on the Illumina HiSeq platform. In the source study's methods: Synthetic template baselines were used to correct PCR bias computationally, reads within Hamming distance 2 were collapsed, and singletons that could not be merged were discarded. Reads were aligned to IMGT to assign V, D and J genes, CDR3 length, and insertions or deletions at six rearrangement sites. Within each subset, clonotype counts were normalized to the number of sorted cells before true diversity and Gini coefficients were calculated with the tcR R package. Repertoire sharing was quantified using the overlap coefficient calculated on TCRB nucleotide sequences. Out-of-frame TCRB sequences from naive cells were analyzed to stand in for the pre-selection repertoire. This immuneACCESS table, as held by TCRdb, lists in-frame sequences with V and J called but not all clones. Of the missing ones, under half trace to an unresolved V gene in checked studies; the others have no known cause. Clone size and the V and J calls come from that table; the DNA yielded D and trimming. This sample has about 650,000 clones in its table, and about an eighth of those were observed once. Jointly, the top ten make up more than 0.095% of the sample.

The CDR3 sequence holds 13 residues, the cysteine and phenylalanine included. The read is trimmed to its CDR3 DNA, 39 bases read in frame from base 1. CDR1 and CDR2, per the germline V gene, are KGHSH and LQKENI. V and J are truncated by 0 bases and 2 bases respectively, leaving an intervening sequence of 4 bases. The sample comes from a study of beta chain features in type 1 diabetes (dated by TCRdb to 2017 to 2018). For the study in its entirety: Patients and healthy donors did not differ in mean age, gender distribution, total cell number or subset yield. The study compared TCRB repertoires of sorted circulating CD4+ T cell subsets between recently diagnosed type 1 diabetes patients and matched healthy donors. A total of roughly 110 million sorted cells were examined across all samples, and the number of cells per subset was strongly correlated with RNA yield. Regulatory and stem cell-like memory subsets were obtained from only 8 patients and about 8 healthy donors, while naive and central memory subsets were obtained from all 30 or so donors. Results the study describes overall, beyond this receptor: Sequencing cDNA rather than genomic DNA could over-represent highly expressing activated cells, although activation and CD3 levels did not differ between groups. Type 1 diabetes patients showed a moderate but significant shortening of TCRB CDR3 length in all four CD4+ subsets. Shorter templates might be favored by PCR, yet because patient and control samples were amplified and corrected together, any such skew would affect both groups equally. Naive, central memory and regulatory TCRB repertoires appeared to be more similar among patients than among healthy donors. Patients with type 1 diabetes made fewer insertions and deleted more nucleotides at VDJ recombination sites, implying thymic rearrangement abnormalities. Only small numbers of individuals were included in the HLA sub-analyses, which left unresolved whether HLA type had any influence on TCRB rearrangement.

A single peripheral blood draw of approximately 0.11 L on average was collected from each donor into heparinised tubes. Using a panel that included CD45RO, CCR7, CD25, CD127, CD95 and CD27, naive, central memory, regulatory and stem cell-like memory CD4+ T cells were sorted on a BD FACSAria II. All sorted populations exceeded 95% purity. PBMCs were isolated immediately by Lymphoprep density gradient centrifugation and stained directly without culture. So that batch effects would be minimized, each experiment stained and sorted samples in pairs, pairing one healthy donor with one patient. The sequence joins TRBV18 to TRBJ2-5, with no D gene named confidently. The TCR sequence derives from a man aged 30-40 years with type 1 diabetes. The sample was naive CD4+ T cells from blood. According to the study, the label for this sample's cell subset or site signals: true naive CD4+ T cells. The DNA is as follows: TGTGCCAGCTCACCACCTCAGCAAGAGACCCAGTACTTC. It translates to CASSPPQQETQYF.